This passage covers 19 T cell receptor beta chains from one sample sequenced in a study of CD4+ T cells in melanoma. Here immunoSEQ multiplex PCR was the method, and the copy in TCRdb shows in-frame clones only, minus some. The repertoire holds about 21,000 clones, with roughly 78% as singletons. These receptors all stem from a human donor with melanoma.

CDR3 protein: CASSVGGNSYEQYF. The CDR3 coding sequence is TGTGCCAGCAGCGTAGGGGGGAACTCCTACGAGCAGTACTTC. The V gene is TRBV9, the J gene TRBJ2-7; either TRBD1 or TRBD2 may supply D (5 bases each). This CDR3 is built from 14 residues. Trimming stripped 0 bases from V and 0 bases from J, with 7 bases between. Germline lookup yields CDR1 SGDLS and CDR2 YYNGEE. Full variable domain (rest looked up from reference TRBV9 and TRBJ2-7): DSGVTQTPKHLITATGQRVTLRCSPRSGDLSVYWYQQSLDQGLQFLIQYYNGEERAKGNILERFSAQQFPDLHSELNLSSLELGDSALYFCASSVGGNSYEQYFGPGTRLTVT.

In nucleotides, the CDR3 is TGTGCCAGCTCACCAGGGACAGGGGCGGACGGTGGCTACACCTTC. This sequence encodes CASSPGTGADGGYTF. The chain links TRBV18 to TRBJ1-2; 10 bases are shared with TRBD1. The V gene end was trimmed by 2 bases and the J gene end by 7 bases; junction bases not matched to a gene: 7. The CDR3 consists of 15 residues. Per the germline V gene, CDR1 is KGHSH and CDR2 is LQKENI.

The chain couples TRBV5-5 to TRBJ1-6; 10 bases line up with TRBD1. CDR3 size: 16 residues. V trimming: 3 bases; J trimming: 8 bases; junction bases outside the gene matches: 8. CDR1 is SGHKS, CDR2 YYEKEE, per germline (reference sequence). The CDR3 nucleotides read TGTGCCAGCAGCTCGTACTTGGGACAGGGGCATTCACCCCTCCACTTT. The encoded protein is CASSSYLGQGHSPLHF.

The chain links TRBV2 to TRBJ2-1; perhaps TRBD1 as D (6 bases). The CDR3 loop spans 13 amino acids. The V gene's germline CDR1 is SNHLY and CDR2 FYNNEI. Trimming stripped 6 bases from V and 11 bases from J, with 17 bases between. The CDR3 here is CASRSLEGGKQFF. DNA of the CDR3: TGTGCCAGCAGATCCCTGGAAGGGGGAAAGCAGTTCTTC.

V and J are TRBV18 and TRBJ2-3; D is possibly TRBD1 (6 bases). V was trimmed by 3 bases and J by 2 bases, leaving 15 bases between them. Germline assignment: CDR1 KGHSH and CDR2 LQKENI. The CDR3 spans 16 residues. The CDR3 region is CASSPSQGLYTDTQYF. In DNA, the CDR3 is TGTGCCAGCTCACCTTCTCAGGGGCTGTACACAGATACGCAGTATTTT.

The gene calls are TRBV9 and TRBJ1-4, with TRBD1 identical over 9 bases. Germline loops: CDR1 SGDLS, CDR2 YYNGEE. The CDR3 is 15 amino acids. V lost 3 bases to trimming and J lost 8 bases; unmatched junction nucleotides: 8. The CDR3 DNA follows: TGTGCCAGCAGCGCCTCGGGACAGGGAAAGGAAAAACTGTTTTTT. Translated, it gives CASSASGQGKEKLFF.

This CDR3 reads CASVPSGGVQETQYF. DNA for the CDR3: TGTGCCAGCGTTCCTAGCGGGGGGGTGCAAGAGACCCAGTACTTC. The chain carries TRBV25-1 and TRBJ2-5; 12 nucleotides align to TRBD2. From germline, CDR1 is MGHDK and CDR2 SYGVNS. This CDR3 is 15 amino acids long. The V segment lost 8 bases and the J segment 2 bases; nucleotides outside the gene matches: 6.

The V and J genes are TRBV4-2 and TRBJ2-1; the D call may be TRBD1 or TRBD2 (5 bases each). Germline CDR1 and CDR2: LGHNA and YNFKEQ. This CDR3 comprises 15 residues. Trimming removed 1 base from V and 3 bases from J, with 10 bases in between. CDR3 region: CASSQAGTGYNEQFF. The CDR3 nucleotides are TGTGCCAGCAGCCAAGCAGGGACCGGCTACAATGAGCAGTTCTTC.

This clone turned up a few times. J is TRBJ1-2 and V is TRBV5-1; 9 positions agree with TRBD1. Germline lookup yields CDR1 SGHRS and CDR2 YFSETQ. This CDR3 has 15 amino acids. Trimming took 4 bases from V and 4 from J; bases not matched to a gene: 8. The CDR3 protein is CASSTDRGEIYGYTF. In DNA form, the CDR3 reads TGCGCCAGCAGCACGGACAGGGGTGAAATCTATGGCTACACCTTC.

The genes are TRBV4-1 and TRBJ1-3, with D uncertain. The CDR3 runs to 18 residues. Trimming removed 4 bases from V and 3 bases from J, with 22 bases in between. Germline CDR1 reads MGHRA; CDR2 reads YSYEKL. CDR3 protein: CASSRMPPGVEVGNTIYF. CDR3 coding DNA: TGCGCCAGCAGCCGGATGCCCCCCGGTGTCGAGGTTGGAAACACCATATATTTT.

This clone was recorded only once. The V and J genes are TRBV6-5 and TRBJ1-5; D is undetermined. The V and J ends lost 2 bases and 7 bases respectively, with 9 bases between them. Germline CDR1 is MNHEY and CDR2 is SVGAGI. The CDR3 runs to 13 residues. CDR3 region: CASSYGEEQPQHF. CDR3 bases: TGTGCCAGCAGTTACGGGGAAGAACAGCCCCAGCATTTT.

J is TRBJ2-3 and V is TRBV28, with 8 bases that match TRBD2. The CDR3 has 13 amino acids. Germline CDR1 MDHEN, CDR2 SYDVKM. The V segment lost 8 bases and the J segment 4 bases; nucleotides outside the gene matches: 5. The CDR3 is CASGTSLPDTQYF. CDR3 DNA: TGTGCCAGCGGGACTAGTCTTCCAGATACGCAGTATTTT.

The chain is built from TRBV9 and TRBJ2-2, with 7 bases fitting TRBD1. CDR3 length equals 17 residues. CDR1 and CDR2 from the germline V gene are SGDLS and YYNGEE. With V trimmed by 4 bases and J by 3 bases, 12 bases remained unmatched. CDR3 in amino acids: CASSFSSGGDDTGELFF. In DNA form, the CDR3 reads TGTGCCAGCAGCTTTAGTTCAGGGGGAGATGACACCGGGGAGCTGTTTTTT.

V gene TRBV6-5 combines with J gene TRBJ2-2; no clear D gene. Trimming pared 8 bases from V and 3 bases from J, leaving 7 bases between. The CDR3 runs to 12 residues. CDR1 is MNHEY and CDR2 is SVGAGI in the germline V gene. CDR3 sequence: CASREYTGELFF. The CDR3 nucleotides read TGTGCCAGCCGTGAGTACACCGGGGAGCTGTTTTTT.

This chain links TRBV30 with TRBJ1-2; TRBD1 agrees at 9 bases. Per the germline V gene, CDR1 is GTSNPN and CDR2 is SVGIG (reference sequence). CDR3 length: 16 amino acids. V was pared by 1 base and J by 1 base, with 7 bases of the junction left unmatched. CDR3 sequence reads: CAWSDRTGERNYGYTF. CDR3 in DNA: TGTGCCTGGAGTGACCGGACAGGGGAACGTAACTATGGCTACACCTTC.

V usage is TRBV5-1 and J usage is TRBJ2-3; 7 positions agree with TRBD2. This CDR3 contains 14 residues. The germline CDR1 and CDR2 sequences are SGHRS and YFSETQ. Germline trimming cut 4 bases from V and 2 bases from J; bases unmatched to any gene: 4. The chain's CDR3 is CASSPRGTTDTQYF. The CDR3 DNA reads as TGCGCCAGCAGCCCGCGGGGGACCACAGATACGCAGTATTTT.

V gene TRBV25-1 combines with J gene TRBJ2-1, with 8 positions matching TRBD2. The length of the CDR3 is 15 residues. Germline trimming cut 10 bases from V and 7 bases from J; bases unmatched to any gene: 15. In germline, CDR1 is MGHDK, CDR2 SYGVNS. The CDR3 DNA is TGTGCCACCATACCGGACCTCCCGGGGGGGAATGAGCAGTTCTTC. Encoded protein: CATIPDLPGGNEQFF.

The V call is TRBV7-9, the J call TRBJ2-7, with 7 positions matching TRBD1. The CDR3 sequence is 14 residues long. Looked up from germline, CDR1 is SEHNR and CDR2 is FQNEAQ (reference sequence). Losses at the gene ends were 7 bases for V and 2 bases for J; bases not matched to a gene: 8. CDR3 loop: CASTQTGIAYEQYF. The CDR3 bases are TGTGCCAGCACCCAGACAGGGATCGCCTACGAGCAGTACTTC.

V usage is TRBV10-3 and J usage is TRBJ1-2; 9 bases are a match to TRBD1. The trim removed 7 bases at V and 6 bases at J, leaving 9 bases unmatched. In germline, CDR1 is ENHRY, CDR2 SYGVKD. This CDR3 comprises 14 residues. The chain's CDR3 is CAITAGTGSDGYTF. The CDR3 DNA reads as TGTGCCATCACCGCCGGGACAGGGAGCGATGGCTACACCTTC.